This T cell receptor beta chain was identified in a study of Graves' ophthalmopathy and Graves' hyperthyroidism. The wider study: There was a collection of peripheral blood at initial diagnosis, before any treatment. The study, taken as a whole, reports: Cross-validated, the 13-signature model showed 87.88%/81.08% sensitivity/specificity, and 80%/75% in the test set.

The TCR beta CDR3 regions underwent amplification from RNA transcripts. HTBI primers were employed in first-round RT-PCR, then a second-round multiplex PCR followed. A single record per CDR3 protein comes from TCRdb applying MiXCR to the multiplex PCR reads. This table holds roughly 400,000 distinct CDR3 sequences, 15% to 17% found once. The length of the CDR3 is 16 residues. CDR1 LNHDA and CDR2 SQIVND come from the germline V gene (reference sequence). The germline V and J ends were trimmed by 3 bases and 0 bases, with 12 bases remaining between them. This clonotype was detected ten times or more. Its antigen is still unknown.

The TCR comes from a woman aged 18-30 years with stable Graves' hyperthyroidism. Sequenced sample: peripheral blood. V is TRBV19 and J is TRBJ1-5, with D perhaps matching TRBD1 (5 bases). DNA for the CDR3: TGTGCCAGTAGTATTACCGGGACTTATAGCAATCAGCCCCAGCATTTT. This encodes CASSITGTYSNQPQHF.